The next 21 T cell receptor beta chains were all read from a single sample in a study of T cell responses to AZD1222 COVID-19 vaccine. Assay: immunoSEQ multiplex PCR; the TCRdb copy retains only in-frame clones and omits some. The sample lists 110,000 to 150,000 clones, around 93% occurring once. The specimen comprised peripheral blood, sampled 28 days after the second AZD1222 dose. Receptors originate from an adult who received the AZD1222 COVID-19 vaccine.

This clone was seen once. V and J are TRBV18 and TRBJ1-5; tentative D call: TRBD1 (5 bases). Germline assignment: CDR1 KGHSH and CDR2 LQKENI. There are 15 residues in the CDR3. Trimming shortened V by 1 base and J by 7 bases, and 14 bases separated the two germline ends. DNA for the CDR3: TGTGCCAGCTCACCACTAGCGGGGACTCCCCAGCCCCAGCATTTT. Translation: CASSPLAGTPQPQHF.

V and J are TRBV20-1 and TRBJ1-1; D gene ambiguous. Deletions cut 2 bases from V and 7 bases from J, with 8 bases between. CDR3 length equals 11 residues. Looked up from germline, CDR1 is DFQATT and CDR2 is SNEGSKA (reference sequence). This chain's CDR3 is CSARSGVEAFF. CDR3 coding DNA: TGCAGTGCTAGATCCGGGGTTGAAGCTTTCTTT.

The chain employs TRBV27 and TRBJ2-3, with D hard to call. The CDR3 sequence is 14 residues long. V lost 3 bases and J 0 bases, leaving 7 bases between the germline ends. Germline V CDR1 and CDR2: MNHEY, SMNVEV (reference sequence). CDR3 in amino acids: CASSLVGSTDTQYF. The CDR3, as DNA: TGTGCCAGCAGTTTGGTCGGCAGCACAGATACGCAGTATTTT.

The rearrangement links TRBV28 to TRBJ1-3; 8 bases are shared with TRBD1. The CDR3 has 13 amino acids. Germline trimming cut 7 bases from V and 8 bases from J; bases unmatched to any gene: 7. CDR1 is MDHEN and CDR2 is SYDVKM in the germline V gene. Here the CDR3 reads CASMDRVKDTIYF. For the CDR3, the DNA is TGTGCCAGCATGGACAGGGTTAAAGACACCATATATTTT. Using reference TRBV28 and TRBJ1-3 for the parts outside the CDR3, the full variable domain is DVKVTQSSRYLVKRTGEKVFLECVQDMDHENMFWYRQDPGLGLRLIYFSYDVKMKEKGDIPEGYSVSREKKERFSLILESASTNQTSMYLCASMDRVKDTIYFGEGSWLTVV.

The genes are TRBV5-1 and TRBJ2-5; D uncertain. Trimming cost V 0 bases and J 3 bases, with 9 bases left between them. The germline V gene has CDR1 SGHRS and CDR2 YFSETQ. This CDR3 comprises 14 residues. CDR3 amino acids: CASSLALTEETQYF. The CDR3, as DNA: TGCGCCAGCAGCTTGGCCCTGACGGAAGAGACCCAGTACTTC.

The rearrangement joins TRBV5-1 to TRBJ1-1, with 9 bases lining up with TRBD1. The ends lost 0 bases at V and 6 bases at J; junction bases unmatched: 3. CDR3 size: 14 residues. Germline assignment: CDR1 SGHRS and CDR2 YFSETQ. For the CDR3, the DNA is TGCGCCAGCAGCTTGGGGACAGGGGATGCTGAAGCTTTCTTT. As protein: CASSLGTGDAEAFF.

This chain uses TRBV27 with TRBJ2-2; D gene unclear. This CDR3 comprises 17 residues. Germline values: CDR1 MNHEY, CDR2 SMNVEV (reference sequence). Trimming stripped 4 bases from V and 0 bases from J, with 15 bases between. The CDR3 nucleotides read TGTGCCAGCAGTTCCTTCCGGGTCCGCGCGAACACCGGGGAGCTGTTTTTT. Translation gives CASSSFRVRANTGELFF.

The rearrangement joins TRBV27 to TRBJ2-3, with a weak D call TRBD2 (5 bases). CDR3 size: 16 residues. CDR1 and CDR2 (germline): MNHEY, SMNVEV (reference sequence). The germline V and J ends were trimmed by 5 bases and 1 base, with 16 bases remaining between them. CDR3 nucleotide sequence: TGTGCCAGCAGTCCCACCTTGAGCGGTGGCACAGATACGCAGTATTTT. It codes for CASSPTLSGGTDTQYF.

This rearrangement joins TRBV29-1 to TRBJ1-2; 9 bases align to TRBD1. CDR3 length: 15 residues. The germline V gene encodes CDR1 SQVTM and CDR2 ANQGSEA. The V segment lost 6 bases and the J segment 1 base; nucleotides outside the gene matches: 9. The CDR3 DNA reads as TGCAGCGTCGGTGGACAGGGGCTTTATAACTATGGCTACACCTTC. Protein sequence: CSVGGQGLYNYGYTF.

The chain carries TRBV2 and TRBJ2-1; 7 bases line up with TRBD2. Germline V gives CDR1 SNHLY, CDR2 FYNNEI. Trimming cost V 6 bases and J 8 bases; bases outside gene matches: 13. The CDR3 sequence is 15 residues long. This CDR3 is CASRGRGGSGDEQFF. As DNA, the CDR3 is TGTGCCAGCAGGGGGAGGGGCGGGAGCGGCGATGAGCAGTTCTTC.

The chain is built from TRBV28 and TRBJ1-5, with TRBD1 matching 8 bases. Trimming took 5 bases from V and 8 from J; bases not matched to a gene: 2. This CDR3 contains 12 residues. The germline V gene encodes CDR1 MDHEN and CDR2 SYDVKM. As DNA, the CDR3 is TGTGCCAGCAGTCTGACAGGGGAGCCCCAGCATTTT. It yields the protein CASSLTGEPQHF.

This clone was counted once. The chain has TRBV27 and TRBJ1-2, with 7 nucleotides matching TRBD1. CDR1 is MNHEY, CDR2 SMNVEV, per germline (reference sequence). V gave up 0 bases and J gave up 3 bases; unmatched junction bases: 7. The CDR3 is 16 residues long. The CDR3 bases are TGTGCCAGCAGTTTATCGCCAGGGGGTCGGGACTATGGCTACACCTTC. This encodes CASSLSPGGRDYGYTF.

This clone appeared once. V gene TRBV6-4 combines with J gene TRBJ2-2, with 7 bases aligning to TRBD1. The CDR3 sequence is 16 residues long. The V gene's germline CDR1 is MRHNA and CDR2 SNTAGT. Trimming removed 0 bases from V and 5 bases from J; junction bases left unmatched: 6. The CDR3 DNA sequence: TGTGCCAGCAGTGACTCTGCCGGGACAGCAACCGGGGAGCTGTTTTTT. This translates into CASSDSAGTATGELFF.

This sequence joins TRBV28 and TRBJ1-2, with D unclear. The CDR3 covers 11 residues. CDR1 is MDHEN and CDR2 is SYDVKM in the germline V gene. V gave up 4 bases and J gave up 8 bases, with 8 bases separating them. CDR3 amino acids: CASSSPAGYTF. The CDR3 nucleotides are TGTGCCAGCAGTTCCCCCGCGGGCTACACCTTC.

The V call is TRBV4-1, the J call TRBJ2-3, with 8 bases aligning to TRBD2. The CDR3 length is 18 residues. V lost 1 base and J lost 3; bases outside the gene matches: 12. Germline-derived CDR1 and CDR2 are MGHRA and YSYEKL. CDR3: CASSQGLAGGVGTDTQYF. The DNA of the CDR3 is TGCGCCAGCAGCCAAGGGCTAGCGGGCGGGGTAGGGACAGATACGCAGTATTTT.

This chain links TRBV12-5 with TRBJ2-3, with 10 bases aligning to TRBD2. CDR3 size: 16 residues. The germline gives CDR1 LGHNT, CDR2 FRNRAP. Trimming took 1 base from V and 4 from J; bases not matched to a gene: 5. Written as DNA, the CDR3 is TGTGCTAGTGGTTTGGGGCTAGCGGGAGAGGCAGATACGCAGTATTTT. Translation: CASGLGLAGEADTQYF.

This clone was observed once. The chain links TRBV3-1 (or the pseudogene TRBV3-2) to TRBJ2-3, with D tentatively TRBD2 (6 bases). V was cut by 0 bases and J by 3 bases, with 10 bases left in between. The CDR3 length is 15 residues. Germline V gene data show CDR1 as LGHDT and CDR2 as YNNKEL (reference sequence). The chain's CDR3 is CASSQELAKTDTQYF. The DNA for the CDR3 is TGTGCCAGCAGCCAAGAACTAGCAAAAACAGATACGCAGTATTTT.

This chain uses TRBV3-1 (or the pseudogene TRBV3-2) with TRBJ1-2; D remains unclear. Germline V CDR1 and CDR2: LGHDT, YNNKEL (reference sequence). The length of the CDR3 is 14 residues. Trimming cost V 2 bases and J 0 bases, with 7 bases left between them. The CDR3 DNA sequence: TGTGCCAGCAGCCAAAGACGGTCTAACTATGGCTACACCTTC. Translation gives CASSQRRSNYGYTF.

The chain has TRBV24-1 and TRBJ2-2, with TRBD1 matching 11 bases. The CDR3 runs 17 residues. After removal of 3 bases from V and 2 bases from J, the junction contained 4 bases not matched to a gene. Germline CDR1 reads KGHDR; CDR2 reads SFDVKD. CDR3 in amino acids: CATSDKRTGGNTGELFF. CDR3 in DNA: TGTGCCACCAGTGATAAACGGACAGGGGGCAACACCGGGGAGCTGTTTTTT.

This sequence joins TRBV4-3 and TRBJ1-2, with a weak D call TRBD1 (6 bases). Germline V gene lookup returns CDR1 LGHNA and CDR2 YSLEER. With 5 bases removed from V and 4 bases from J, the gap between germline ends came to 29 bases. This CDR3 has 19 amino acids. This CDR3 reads CASSEDQRATGYSGYGYTF. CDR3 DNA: TGCGCCAGCAGCGAGGACCAAAGAGCAACAGGGTATTCTGGCTATGGCTACACCTTC.

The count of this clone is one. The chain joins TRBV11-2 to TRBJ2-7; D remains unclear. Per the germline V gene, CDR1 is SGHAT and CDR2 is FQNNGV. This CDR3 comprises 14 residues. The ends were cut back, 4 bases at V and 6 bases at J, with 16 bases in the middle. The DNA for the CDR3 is TGTGCCAGCAGCTCGAGTGTGGGATTAGGCGAGCAGTACTTC. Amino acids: CASSSSVGLGEQYF.